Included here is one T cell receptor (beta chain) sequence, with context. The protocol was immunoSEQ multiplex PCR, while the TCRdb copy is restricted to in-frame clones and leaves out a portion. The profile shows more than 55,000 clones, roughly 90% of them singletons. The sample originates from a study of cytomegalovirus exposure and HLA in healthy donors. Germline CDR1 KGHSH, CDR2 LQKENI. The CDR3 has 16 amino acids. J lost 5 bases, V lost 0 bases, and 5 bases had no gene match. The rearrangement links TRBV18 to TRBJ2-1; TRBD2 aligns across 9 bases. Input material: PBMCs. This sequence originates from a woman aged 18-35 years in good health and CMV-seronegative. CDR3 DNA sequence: TGTGCCAGCTCACCACCCCTAGCGGGGAACCACAATGAGCAGTTCTTC. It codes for CASSPPLAGNHNEQFF. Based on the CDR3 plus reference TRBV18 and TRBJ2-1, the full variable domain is NAGVMQNPRHLVRRRGQEARLRCSPMKGHSHVYWYRQLPEEGLKFMVYLQKENIIDESGMPKERFSAEFPKEGPSILRIQQVVRGDSAAYFCASSPPLAGNHNEQFFGPGTRLTVL.